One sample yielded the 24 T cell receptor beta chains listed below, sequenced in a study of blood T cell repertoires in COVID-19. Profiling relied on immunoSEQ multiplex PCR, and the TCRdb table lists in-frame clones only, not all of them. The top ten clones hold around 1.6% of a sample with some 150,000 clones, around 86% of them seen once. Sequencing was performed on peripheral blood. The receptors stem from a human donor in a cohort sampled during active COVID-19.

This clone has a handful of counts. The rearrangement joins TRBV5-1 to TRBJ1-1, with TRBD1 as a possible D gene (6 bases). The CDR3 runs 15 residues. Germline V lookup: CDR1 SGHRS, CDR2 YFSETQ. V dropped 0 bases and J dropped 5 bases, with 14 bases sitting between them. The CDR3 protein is CASSLVVGARTEAFF. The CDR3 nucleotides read TGCGCCAGCAGCTTGGTGGTGGGGGCGCGTACTGAAGCTTTCTTT.

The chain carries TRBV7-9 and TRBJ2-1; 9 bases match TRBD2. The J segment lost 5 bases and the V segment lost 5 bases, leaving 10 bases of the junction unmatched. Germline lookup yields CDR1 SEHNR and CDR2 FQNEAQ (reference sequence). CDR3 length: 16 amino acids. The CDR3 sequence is CASSPPSGRIDNEQFF. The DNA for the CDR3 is TGTGCCAGCAGCCCTCCGAGCGGGAGGATAGACAATGAGCAGTTCTTC.

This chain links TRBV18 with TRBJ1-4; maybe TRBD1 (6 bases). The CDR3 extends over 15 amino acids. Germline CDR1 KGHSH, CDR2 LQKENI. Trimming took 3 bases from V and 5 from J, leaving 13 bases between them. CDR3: CASSPSGTQNEKLFF. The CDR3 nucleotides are TGTGCCAGCTCACCCTCCGGGACACAGAATGAAAAACTGTTTTTT.

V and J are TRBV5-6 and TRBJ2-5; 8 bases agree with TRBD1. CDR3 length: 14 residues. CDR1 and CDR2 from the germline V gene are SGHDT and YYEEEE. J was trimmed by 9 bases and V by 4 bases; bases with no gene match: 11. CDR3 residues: CASSLGQGPLAQYF. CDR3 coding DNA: TGTGCCAGCAGCCTCGGACAGGGACCCCTGGCCCAGTACTTC.

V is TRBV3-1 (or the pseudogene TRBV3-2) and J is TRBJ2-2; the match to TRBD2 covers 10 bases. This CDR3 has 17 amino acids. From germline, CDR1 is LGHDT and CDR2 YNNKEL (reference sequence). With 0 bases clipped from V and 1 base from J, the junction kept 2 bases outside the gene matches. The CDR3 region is CASSQERLAGNTGELFF. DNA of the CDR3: TGTGCCAGCAGCCAAGAGCGACTAGCGGGGAACACCGGGGAGCTGTTTTTT.

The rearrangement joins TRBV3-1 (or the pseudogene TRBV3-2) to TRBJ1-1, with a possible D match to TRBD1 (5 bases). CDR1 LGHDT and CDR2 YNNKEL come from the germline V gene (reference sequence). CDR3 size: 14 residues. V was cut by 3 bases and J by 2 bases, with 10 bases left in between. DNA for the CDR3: TGTGCCAGCAGCCAGGGGCCGATTAACACTGAAGCTTTCTTT. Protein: CASSQGPINTEAFF.

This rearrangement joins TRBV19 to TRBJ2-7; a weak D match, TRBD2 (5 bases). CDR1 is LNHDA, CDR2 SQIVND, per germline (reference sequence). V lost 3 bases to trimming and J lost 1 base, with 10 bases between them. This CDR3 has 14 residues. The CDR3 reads CASSIGPGSYEQYF. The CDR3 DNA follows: TGTGCCAGTAGTATTGGACCGGGGTCCTACGAGCAGTACTTC.

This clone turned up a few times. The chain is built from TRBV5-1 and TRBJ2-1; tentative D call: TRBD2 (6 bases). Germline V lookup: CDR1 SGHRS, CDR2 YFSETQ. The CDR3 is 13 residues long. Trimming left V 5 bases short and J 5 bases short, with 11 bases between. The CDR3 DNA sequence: TGCGCCAGCAGTCCGGGACTCGACAATGAGCAGTTCTTC. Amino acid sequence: CASSPGLDNEQFF.

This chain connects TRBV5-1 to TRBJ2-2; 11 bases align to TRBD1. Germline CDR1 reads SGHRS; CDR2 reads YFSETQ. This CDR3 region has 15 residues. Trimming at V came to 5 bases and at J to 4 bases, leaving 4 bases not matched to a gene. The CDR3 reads CASRRDRGSTGELFF. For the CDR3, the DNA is TGCGCCAGCAGAAGGGACAGGGGGAGCACCGGGGAGCTGTTTTTT.

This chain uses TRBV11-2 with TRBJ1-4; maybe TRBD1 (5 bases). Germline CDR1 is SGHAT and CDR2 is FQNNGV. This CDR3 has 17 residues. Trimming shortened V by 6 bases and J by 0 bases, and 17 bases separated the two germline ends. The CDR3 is CASRIGEQVATNEKLFF. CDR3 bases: TGTGCCAGCAGAATAGGGGAACAGGTCGCAACTAATGAAAAACTGTTTTTT.

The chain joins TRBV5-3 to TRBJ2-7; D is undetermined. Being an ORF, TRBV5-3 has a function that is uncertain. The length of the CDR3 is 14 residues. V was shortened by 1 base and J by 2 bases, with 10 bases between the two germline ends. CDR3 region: CARSLSLETYEQYF. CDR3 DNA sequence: TGTGCCAGAAGCTTGTCACTCGAAACCTACGAGCAGTACTTC.

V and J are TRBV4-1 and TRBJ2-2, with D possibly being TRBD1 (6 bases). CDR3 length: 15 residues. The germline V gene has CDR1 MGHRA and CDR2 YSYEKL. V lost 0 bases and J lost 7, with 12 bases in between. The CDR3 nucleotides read TGCGCCAGCAGCCAAGACTTACAGGGAAACGGGGAGCTGTTTTTT. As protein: CASSQDLQGNGELFF.

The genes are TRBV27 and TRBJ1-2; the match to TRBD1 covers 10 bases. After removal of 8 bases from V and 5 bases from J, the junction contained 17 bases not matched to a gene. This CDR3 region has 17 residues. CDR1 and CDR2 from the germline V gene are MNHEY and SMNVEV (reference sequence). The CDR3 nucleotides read TGTGCCAGCCGACCCACCGGGACAGGGGCCTTTGGATATGGCTACACCTTC. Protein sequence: CASRPTGTGAFGYGYTF.

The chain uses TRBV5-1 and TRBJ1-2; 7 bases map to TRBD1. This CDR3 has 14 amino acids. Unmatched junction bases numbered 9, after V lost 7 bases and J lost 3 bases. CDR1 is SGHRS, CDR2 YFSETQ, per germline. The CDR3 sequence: CASSWTGGDYGYTF. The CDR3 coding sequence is TGCGCCAGCTCCTGGACAGGTGGGGACTATGGCTACACCTTC.

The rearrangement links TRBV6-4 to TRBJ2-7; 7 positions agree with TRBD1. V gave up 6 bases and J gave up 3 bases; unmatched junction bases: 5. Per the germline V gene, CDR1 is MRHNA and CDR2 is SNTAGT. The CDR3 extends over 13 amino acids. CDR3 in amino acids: CASSGTDCYEQYF. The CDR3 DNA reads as TGTGCCAGCAGCGGGACAGACTGCTACGAGCAGTACTTC.

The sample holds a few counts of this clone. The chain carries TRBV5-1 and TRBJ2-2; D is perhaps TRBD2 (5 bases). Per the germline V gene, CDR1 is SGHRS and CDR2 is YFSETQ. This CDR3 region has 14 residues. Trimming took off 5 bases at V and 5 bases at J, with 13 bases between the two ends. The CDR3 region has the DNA TGCGCCAGCAGACCCGGGATGCAAACCGGGGAGCTGTTTTTT. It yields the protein CASRPGMQTGELFF.

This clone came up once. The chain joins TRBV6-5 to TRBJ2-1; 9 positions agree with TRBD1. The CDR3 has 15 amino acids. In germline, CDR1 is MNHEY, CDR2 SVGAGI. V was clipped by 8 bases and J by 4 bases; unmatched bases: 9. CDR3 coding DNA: TGTGCCAGCTCAACTGGGGGACAGGGATACAATGAGCAGTTCTTC. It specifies CASSTGGQGYNEQFF.

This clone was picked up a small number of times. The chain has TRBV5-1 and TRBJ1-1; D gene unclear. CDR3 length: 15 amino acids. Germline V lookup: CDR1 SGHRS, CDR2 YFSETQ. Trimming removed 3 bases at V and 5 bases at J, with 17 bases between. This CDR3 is CASSSPNPRVTEAFF. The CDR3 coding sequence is TGCGCCAGCAGCTCCCCGAACCCACGGGTGACTGAAGCTTTCTTT.

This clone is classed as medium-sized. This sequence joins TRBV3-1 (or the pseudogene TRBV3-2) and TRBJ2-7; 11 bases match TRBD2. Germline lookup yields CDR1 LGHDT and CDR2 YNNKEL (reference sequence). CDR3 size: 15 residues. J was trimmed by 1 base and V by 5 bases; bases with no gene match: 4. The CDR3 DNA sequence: TGTGCCAGCAGCGAAGGGACTAGCGGTTCCTACGAGCAGTACTTC. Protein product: CASSEGTSGSYEQYF.

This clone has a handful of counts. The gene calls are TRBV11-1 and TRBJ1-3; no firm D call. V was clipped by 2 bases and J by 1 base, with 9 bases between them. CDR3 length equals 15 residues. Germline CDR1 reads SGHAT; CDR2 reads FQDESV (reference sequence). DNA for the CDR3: TGTGCCAGCAGCTTATTTCAGAAATCTGGAAACACCATATATTTT. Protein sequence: CASSLFQKSGNTIYF. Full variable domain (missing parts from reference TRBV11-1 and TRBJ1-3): EAEVAQSPRYKITEKSQAVAFWCDPISGHATLYWYRQILGQGPELLVQFQDESVVDDSQLPKDRFSAERLKGVDSTLKIQPAELGDSAMYLCASSLFQKSGNTIYFGEGSWLTVV.

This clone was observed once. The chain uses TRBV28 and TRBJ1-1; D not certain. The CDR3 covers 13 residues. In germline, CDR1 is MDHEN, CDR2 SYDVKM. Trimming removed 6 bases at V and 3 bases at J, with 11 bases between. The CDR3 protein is CASSHLDYTEAFF. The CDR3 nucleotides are TGTGCCAGCAGCCACTTGGACTACACTGAAGCTTTCTTT.

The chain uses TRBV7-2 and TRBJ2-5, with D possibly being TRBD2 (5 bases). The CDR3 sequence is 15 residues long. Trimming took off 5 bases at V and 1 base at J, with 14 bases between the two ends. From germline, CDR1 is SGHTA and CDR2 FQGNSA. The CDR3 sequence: CASSPRRRAQETQYF. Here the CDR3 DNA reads TGTGCCAGCAGCCCTCGGCGGCGGGCCCAAGAGACCCAGTACTTC.

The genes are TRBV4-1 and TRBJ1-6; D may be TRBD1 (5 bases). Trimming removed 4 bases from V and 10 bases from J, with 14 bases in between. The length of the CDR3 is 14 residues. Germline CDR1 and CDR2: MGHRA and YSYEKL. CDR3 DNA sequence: TGCGCCAGCAGCCTCAGGGAAGTAGACTCACCCCTCCACTTT. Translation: CASSLREVDSPLHF.

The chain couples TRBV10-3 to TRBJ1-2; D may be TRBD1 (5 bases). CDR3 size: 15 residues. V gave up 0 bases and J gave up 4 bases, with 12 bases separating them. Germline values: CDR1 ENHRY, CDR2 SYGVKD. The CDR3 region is CAISESGEPVYGYTF. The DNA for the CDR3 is TGTGCCATCAGTGAGTCAGGGGAACCCGTCTATGGCTACACCTTC.